This record covers a single TCR beta chain. The authors' processing: Estimation of nucleated cell counts relied on the amplification of reference gene primers. Sequenced by immunoSEQ multiplex PCR; TCRdb stores in-frame clones only, minus some. The DNA gave D and trimming, while V, J and clone size come from that table. The repertoire holds 650,000 to 800,000 clones, with about nine tenths as singletons. The record originates from a study of blood T cell repertoires in COVID-19. Overall study context: Whether acute or convalescent, the COVID-19 samples came from the United States, Italy and Spain. In each case, the material was cDNA or gDNA derived from T cells, B-cell-depleted T cells, or PBMCs.

The CDR3 consists of 13 residues. The V and J ends lost 3 bases and 8 bases respectively, with 12 bases between them. The genes are TRBV23-1 and TRBJ2-3; D call uncertain. TRBV23-1 is assigned to the ORF class and has an uncertain function. This receptor was obtained from a woman between 18 and 29 years old with acute or convalescent COVID-19. Material for sequencing was peripheral blood. In DNA, the CDR3 is TGCGCCAGCAGTCACTATACCCGAGGTACGCAGTATTTT. Translated: CASSHYTRGTQYF.